The 9 T cell receptor beta chains below were found in one sample sequenced in a study of cytomegalovirus exposure and HLA in healthy donors. The data were produced by immunoSEQ multiplex PCR, yet TCRdb's version contains in-frame clones alone and is incomplete. The sample contains around 350,000 clones, more than 80% of which appear only once. The specimen was PBMCs. These receptors were collected from a young woman in good health and CMV-seronegative.

CDR3 in DNA: TGCGCCAGCAGCCAAGACTATGTAGCGGGTAGCACAGATACGCAGTATTTT. This sequence encodes CASSQDYVAGSTDTQYF. This rearrangement joins TRBV4-1 to TRBJ2-3, with 7 bases that match TRBD2. The CDR3 is made up of 17 amino acids. The ends lost 0 bases at V and 0 bases at J; junction bases unmatched: 6. CDR1 and CDR2 (germline): MGHRA, YSYEKL.

The rearrangement joins TRBV6-1 to TRBJ2-7, with D perhaps TRBD2 (6 bases). The CDR3 has 15 amino acids. Germline V lookup: CDR1 MNHNS, CDR2 SASEGT. V was shortened by 11 bases and J by 7 bases, with 27 bases between the two germline ends. The CDR3 DNA sequence: TGTGCCGGAGCAATAAGCGGGTCCCTCCTGGAAGAGCAGTACTTC. This sequence encodes CAGAISGSLLEEQYF.

This rearrangement joins TRBV5-4 to TRBJ2-5; D possibly corresponds to TRBD1 (5 bases). V was pared by 6 bases and J by 9 bases, with 18 bases between. This CDR3 is built from 13 residues. The germline V gene encodes CDR1 SGHNT and CDR2 YYREEE (reference sequence). As DNA, the CDR3 is TGTGCCAGCAATCAGAACCAACAAGGGGCCCAGTACTTC. Translating gives CASNQNQQGAQYF.

This rearrangement joins TRBV11-1 to TRBJ1-5; a weak D match, TRBD1 (6 bases). The germline CDR1 and CDR2 sequences are SGHAT and FQDESV (reference sequence). This CDR3 has 15 amino acids. Trimming cost V 5 bases and J 1 base, with 12 bases left between them. DNA of the CDR3: TGTGCCAGCAGCGAGACAGGAGCAAGCAATCAGCCCCAGCATTTT. This sequence encodes CASSETGASNQPQHF.

In DNA form, the CDR3 reads TGTGCCAGCAGTTTAACAGGGGGCATATATGGAAACACCATATATTTT. This codes for CASSLTGGIYGNTIYF. J is TRBJ1-3 and V is TRBV6-5; the match to TRBD1 covers 9 bases. Trimming removed 4 bases from V and 3 bases from J; junction bases left unmatched: 7. CDR1 is MNHEY, CDR2 SVGAGI, per germline. The CDR3 extends over 16 amino acids.

The genes are TRBV27 and TRBJ2-7; the match to TRBD2 covers 7 bases. V lost 1 base, J lost 6 bases, and 6 bases stayed unmatched. Per the germline V gene, CDR1 is MNHEY and CDR2 is SMNVEV (reference sequence). The length of the CDR3 is 14 residues. CDR3 DNA sequence: TGTGCCAGCAGTTTATTTGCGGGAGTGGGCGAGCAGTACTTC. Translating gives CASSLFAGVGEQYF.

This chain uses TRBV2 with TRBJ2-3, with 12 bases lining up with TRBD1. Losses at the gene ends were 6 bases for V and 5 bases for J; bases not matched to a gene: 6. The CDR3 has 15 residues. Germline V gene sequence: CDR1 SNHLY, CDR2 FYNNEI. In nucleotides, the CDR3 is TGTGCCAGCAGCCGGGACAGGGGGCGGAAAGATACGCAGTATTTT. It codes for CASSRDRGRKDTQYF.

The chain combines TRBV18 with TRBJ1-2, with D uncertain. V shed 6 bases and J shed 5 bases, with 22 bases lying between them. Germline CDR1 KGHSH, CDR2 LQKENI. The CDR3 runs to 16 residues. The DNA of the CDR3 is TGTGCCAGCTCTCGGTCGTCCCACAACAGAACGTATGGCTACACCTTC. Protein product: CASSRSSHNRTYGYTF.

The rearrangement joins TRBV9 to TRBJ1-6; D not certain. The length of the CDR3 is 15 residues. Trimming left V 0 bases short and J 10 bases short, with 14 bases between. CDR1 and CDR2 (germline): SGDLS, YYNGEE. The CDR3 region is CASSVGEGRGSPLHF. The CDR3 coding sequence is TGTGCCAGCAGCGTAGGAGAAGGGAGAGGATCACCCCTCCACTTT.